What follows are 24 T cell receptor beta chains derived from one specimen sequenced in a study of cytomegalovirus exposure and HLA in healthy donors. PCR used 60 Vbeta primers and 13 Jbeta primers. Assay: immunoSEQ multiplex PCR; the TCRdb copy retains only in-frame clones and omits some. The data show some 170,000 clones, roughly three quarters seen once. Source material: PBMCs. All receptors come from a man aged 18 to 29 in good health and CMV-seropositive.

The chain links TRBV4-3 to TRBJ2-2; possibly TRBD1 for D (6 bases). The CDR3 is 16 amino acids. Deletions cut 4 bases from V and 4 bases from J, with 16 bases between. Germline lookup yields CDR1 LGHNA and CDR2 YSLEER. CDR3 loop: CASSPGTGSGTGELFF. The DNA for the CDR3 is TGCGCCAGCAGCCCGGGAACAGGGTCTGGCACCGGGGAGCTGTTTTTT.

This chain links TRBV29-1 with TRBJ2-1, with 9 bases that match TRBD2. Germline trimming cut 6 bases from V and 6 bases from J; bases unmatched to any gene: 6. Looked up from germline, CDR1 is SQVTM and CDR2 is ANQGSEA. This CDR3 contains 13 residues. The CDR3 sequence: CSVAGGGGNEQFF. The CDR3 DNA reads as TGCAGCGTCGCGGGAGGGGGAGGCAATGAGCAGTTCTTC.

The chain links TRBV18 to TRBJ2-7; TRBD2 matches at 12 bases. The CDR3 has 14 residues. The germline V gene has CDR1 KGHSH and CDR2 LQKENI. The V gene end was trimmed by 6 bases and the J gene end by 6 bases; junction bases not matched to a gene: 6. CDR3 sequence: CASSPTSGSFEQYF. Written as DNA, the CDR3 is TGTGCCAGCTCGCCGACTAGCGGGAGCTTCGAGCAGTACTTC.

The chain joins TRBV5-8 to TRBJ1-4, with 9 positions matching TRBD1. Germline CDR1 reads SGHTS; CDR2 reads YDEGEE. Trimming took 3 bases from V and 8 from J; bases not matched to a gene: 5. The CDR3 is 14 amino acids. CDR3 region: CASSYGTGREKLFF. Here the CDR3 DNA reads TGTGCCAGCAGCTATGGGACAGGGCGGGAAAAACTGTTTTTT.

V usage is TRBV19 and J usage is TRBJ1-5; 9 nucleotides agree with TRBD1. V was clipped by 5 bases and J by 4 bases; unmatched bases: 6. Germline assignment: CDR1 LNHDA and CDR2 SQIVND (reference sequence). The length of the CDR3 is 15 residues. The CDR3 region has the DNA TGTGCCAGTAGTTTGGGACAGGGAGTAAATCAGCCCCAGCATTTT. Amino acid sequence: CASSLGQGVNQPQHF.

This chain uses TRBV28 with TRBJ2-7, with D perhaps matching TRBD2 (5 bases). V lost 1 base and J 0 bases, leaving 16 bases between the germline ends. The germline CDR1 and CDR2 sequences are MDHEN and SYDVKM. This CDR3 has 17 amino acids. The DNA of the CDR3 is TGTGCCAGCAGTTTATCGGGGTCAGCGCTGGGCTCCTACGAGCAGTACTTC. Protein sequence: CASSLSGSALGSYEQYF.

The chain joins TRBV29-1 to TRBJ2-7; D gene uncertain. The CDR3 spans 11 residues. Trimming took off 2 bases at V and 9 bases at J, with 11 bases between the two ends. Germline V gives CDR1 SQVTM, CDR2 ANQGSEA. Here the CDR3 reads CSVESLSTQYF. CDR3 nucleotide sequence: TGCAGCGTTGAAAGTCTCAGTACGCAGTACTTC.

This chain connects TRBV7-7 to TRBJ2-2; 9 bases are shared with TRBD1. Germline V lookup: CDR1 SSHAT, CDR2 FNYEAQ (reference sequence). With V trimmed by 5 bases and J by 6 bases, 7 bases remained unmatched. This CDR3 contains 15 residues. The CDR3, as DNA: TGTGCCAGCAGCAAGGACAGGGGAAGCTCCGGGGAGCTGTTTTTT. Protein product: CASSKDRGSSGELFF. Looking up the rest from reference TRBV7-7 and TRBJ2-2 gives the full variable domain: GAGVSQSPRYKVTKRGQDVTLRCDPISSHATLYWYQQALGQGPEFLTYFNYEAQPDKSGLPSDRFSAERPEGSISTLTIQRTEQRDSAMYRCASSKDRGSSGELFFGEGSRLTVL.

V and J are TRBV5-1 and TRBJ2-1; TRBD2 matches at 8 bases. Trimming took 2 bases from V and 7 from J; bases not matched to a gene: 8. Germline assignment: CDR1 SGHRS and CDR2 YFSETQ. This CDR3 comprises 15 residues. CDR3 region: CASSFGPSGGNEQFF. Here the CDR3 DNA reads TGCGCCAGCAGCTTCGGACCCTCGGGGGGGAATGAGCAGTTCTTC.

This chain uses TRBV6-1 with TRBJ1-5; TRBD1 agrees at 8 bases. This CDR3 comprises 13 residues. CDR1 is MNHNS and CDR2 is SASEGT in the germline V gene. Trimming at V came to 8 bases and at J to 5 bases, leaving 5 bases not matched to a gene. For the CDR3, the DNA is TGTGCCAGCGGGGACAGGTGGGATCAGCCCCAGCATTTT. Residues: CASGDRWDQPQHF.

The chain employs TRBV10-3 and TRBJ2-1, with TRBD2 matching 13 bases. Germline loops: CDR1 ENHRY, CDR2 SYGVKD. The junction had 9 bases not matched to a gene; V was cut back by 7 bases and J by 9 bases. The CDR3 loop spans 15 amino acids. The CDR3 reads CAIIPGTSGVGEQFF. Written as DNA, the CDR3 is TGTGCCATCATTCCCGGGACTAGCGGGGTTGGTGAGCAGTTCTTC.

The chain couples TRBV7-3 to TRBJ2-2; tentatively, D is TRBD1 (6 bases). The CDR3 loop spans 16 amino acids. Per germline, CDR1 SGHTA and CDR2 FQGTGA. Deletions cut 1 base from V and 6 bases from J, with 15 bases between. The CDR3 region has the DNA TGTGCCAGCAGCTTAAATGGGGGCATCACGGCCGGGGAGCTGTTTTTT. Translated: CASSLNGGITAGELFF.

This clone was found once. This chain links TRBV19 with TRBJ2-7; D perhaps matches TRBD1 (6 bases). In germline, CDR1 is LNHDA, CDR2 SQIVND (reference sequence). V was trimmed by 2 bases and J by 5 bases, leaving 16 bases between them. CDR3 size: 15 residues. CDR3 nucleotide sequence: TGTGCCAGTAGTATAACAACAGGGTTTATCCACGAGCAGTACTTC. This gives the protein CASSITTGFIHEQYF.

The genes are TRBV28 and TRBJ1-1; TRBD1 agrees at 8 bases. CDR1 is MDHEN, CDR2 SYDVKM, per germline. V shed 6 bases and J 2 bases; nucleotides not matched to a gene: 8. CDR3 length: 15 amino acids. The CDR3 DNA is TGTGCCAGCAGCGAGACAGGGGACCCTAACACTGAAGCTTTCTTT. Translation gives CASSETGDPNTEAFF.

The genes are TRBV7-9 and TRBJ2-1; TRBD2 matches 14 bases. The CDR3 extends over 15 amino acids. With 5 bases clipped from V and 7 bases from J, the junction kept 4 bases outside the gene matches. The V gene's germline CDR1 is SEHNR and CDR2 FQNEAQ (reference sequence). CDR3 in amino acids: CASSPGLAGENEQFF. The CDR3 DNA reads as TGTGCCAGCAGCCCGGGACTAGCGGGGGAAAATGAGCAGTTCTTC.

The chain couples TRBV5-1 to TRBJ1-1; D is possibly TRBD1 (5 bases). Germline V lookup: CDR1 SGHRS, CDR2 YFSETQ. V was cut by 4 bases and J by 8 bases, with 18 bases left in between. There are 14 residues in the CDR3. The CDR3: CASSLGREGNEAFF. CDR3 nucleotides: TGCGCCAGCAGCCTAGGGAGGGAGGGGAACGAAGCTTTCTTT.

This rearrangement joins TRBV13 to TRBJ1-3, with TRBD1 identical over 7 bases. Trimming took 7 bases from V and 4 from J; bases not matched to a gene: 4. This CDR3 has 13 residues. Germline-derived CDR1 and CDR2 are PRHDT and FYEKMQ (reference sequence). The CDR3 reads CASTLGQGNTIYF. The CDR3 DNA sequence: TGTGCCAGCACCCTGGGACAGGGAAACACCATATATTTT.

V usage is TRBV6-1 and J usage is TRBJ1-2, with D maybe TRBD1 (6 bases). The CDR3 loop spans 14 amino acids. V gave up 8 bases and J gave up 2 bases, with 15 bases separating them. Per germline, CDR1 MNHNS and CDR2 SASEGT. The CDR3 region is CASARDTSNYGYTF. The CDR3 bases are TGTGCCAGCGCACGGGACACCTCCAACTATGGCTACACCTTC.

J is TRBJ2-1 and V is TRBV5-4; 7 bases map to TRBD1. In germline, CDR1 is SGHNT, CDR2 YYREEE (reference sequence). Unmatched junction bases numbered 5, after V lost 5 bases and J lost 6 bases. The CDR3 runs to 13 residues. The CDR3 region is CASSSTGSNEQFF. The CDR3 bases are TGTGCCAGCAGTTCGACAGGGTCCAATGAGCAGTTCTTC.

The chain recombines TRBV27 with TRBJ2-1; 11 nucleotides line up with TRBD2. V shed 3 bases, J shed 6 bases, and the junction held 10 bases outside the gene matches. The CDR3 runs to 17 residues. Germline V gene lookup returns CDR1 MNHEY and CDR2 SMNVEV (reference sequence). CDR3 loop: CASSFATSGVHRNEQFF. The CDR3 region has the DNA TGTGCCAGCAGTTTTGCGACTAGCGGGGTTCATCGCAATGAGCAGTTCTTC.

The chain joins TRBV5-4 to TRBJ1-2; D remains ambiguous. The CDR3 covers 14 residues. The V gene lost 0 bases and the J gene lost 4 bases, with 10 bases spanning the gap. The germline V gene has CDR1 SGHNT and CDR2 YYREEE (reference sequence). The CDR3 nucleotides read TGTGCCAGCAGCTTGGAGGCAGGCTTCTATGGCTACACCTTC. Translation gives CASSLEAGFYGYTF.

The chain is built from TRBV9 and TRBJ2-7, with 8 nucleotides matching TRBD2. CDR3 length: 15 amino acids. CDR1 is SGDLS, CDR2 YYNGEE, per germline. V dropped 4 bases and J dropped 5; count of bases not matched to a gene: 11. The CDR3 is CASSLTAGGTHEQYF. CDR3 bases: TGTGCCAGCAGCCTCACGGCGGGGGGCACCCACGAGCAGTACTTC.

The count of this clone is one. V usage is TRBV28 and J usage is TRBJ1-2; TRBD1 is a possible D gene (6 bases). This CDR3 region has 11 residues. CDR1 is MDHEN and CDR2 is SYDVKM in the germline V gene. Trimming stripped 11 bases from V and 8 bases from J, with 15 bases between. The CDR3 here is CALGGARGYTF. CDR3 sequence (DNA): TGTGCCCTCGGGGGGGCCCGGGGCTACACCTTC.

Regarding this clone: The junction shows a germline mismatch at one end, possibly a read error. The chain recombines TRBV7-9 with TRBJ2-5; D is ambiguous. CDR1 is SEHNR and CDR2 is FQNEAQ in the germline V gene (reference sequence). The CDR3 is 12 residues long. In DNA, the CDR3 is TGTTCCAGCAGCTTAGCAGCGGAGACCCAGTACTTC. It translates to CSSSLAAETQYF.